This T cell receptor (beta chain) is from a study of blood T cells in healthy people across ages. Through a sample-barcoded 5' primer and a J-beta primer mix, a second PCR was run for about 6 to 12 cycles. One entry per CDR3 protein results from TCRdb running MiXCR on the 5' RACE reads. This table holds 750,000 to 850,000 distinct CDR3 sequences, 20% to 25% found once. The CDR3 extends over 15 amino acids. V lost 0 bases, J lost 6 bases, and 5 bases stayed unmatched. Germline V lookup: CDR1 SGHRS, CDR2 YFSETQ. This clonotype was counted between two and nine times. The people who gave samples were healthy Caucasians from Russia, aged roughly 6 to 100. This same sample was also part of a study on T cells of mothers and their children. That source reports: Slightly higher but non-significant overlap marked related mother-child pairs versus unrelated pairs.

Sequenced input: blood. The chain combines TRBV5-1 with TRBJ2-3; TRBD2 agrees at 9 bases. The source of this sequence is a boy between 10 and 17 years old in good health. CDR3 nucleotide sequence: TGCGCCAGCAGCTTGGTGGCGCTAGCGGGGGATACGCAGTATTTT. Translation: CASSLVALAGDTQYF.